This passage covers 12 T cell receptor beta chains from one sample sequenced in a study of neurological immune-mediated disorders. MiXCR was run by TCRdb on the 5' RACE reads, yielding one entry per CDR3 protein. The sample consists of more than 15,000 distinct CDR3 sequences, roughly 3% of them appearing once. The material sequenced was CD8+ T cells from blood. These receptors were taken from a woman aged 40 to 50 in good health.

This clonotype was seen repeatedly, ten times or more. The chain has TRBV15 and TRBJ1-5; TRBD1 aligns across 9 bases. The CDR3 is 14 amino acids. Germline V lookup: CDR1 LNHNV, CDR2 YYDKDF (reference sequence). Losses at the gene ends were 7 bases for V and 7 bases for J; bases not matched to a gene: 8. CDR3 sequence: CATKAGQGSQPQHF. The CDR3 DNA sequence: TGTGCCACCAAAGCGGGACAGGGTAGCCAGCCCCAGCATTTT. The entire variable domain, with the rest obtained from reference TRBV15 and TRBJ1-5, is as follows: DAMVIQNPRYQVTQFGKPVTLSCSQTLNHNVMYWYQQKSSQAPKLLFHYYDKDFNNEADTPDNFQSRRPNTSFCFLDIRSPGLGDTAMYLCATKAGQGSQPQHFGDGTRLSIL.

This clonotype was picked up many times. This sequence joins TRBV3-1 and TRBJ2-3; a possible D gene is TRBD2 (7 bases). V lost 8 bases, J lost 0 bases, and 18 bases lay in between. Germline values: CDR1 LGHDT, CDR2 YNNKEL (reference sequence). The CDR3 runs 16 residues. CDR3 region: CASAEKGGTSTDTQYF. CDR3 bases: TGTGCCAGCGCCGAAAAGGGGGGGACTAGCACAGATACGCAGTATTTT.

CDR3 bases: TGCGCCAGCAGTGCAGTAGGGGAGGTGTTGACTGAAGCTTTCTTT. Translated: CASSAVGEVLTEAFF. This chain connects TRBV10-1 to TRBJ1-1; maybe TRBD1 (5 bases). Trimming took 4 bases from V and 5 from J, leaving 17 bases between them. Germline V gene data show CDR1 as WNHNN and CDR2 as SYGVQD (reference sequence). CDR3 length equals 15 residues.

This clonotype was counted ten times or more. V usage is TRBV27 and J usage is TRBJ2-7, with TRBD2 matching over 11 bases. The germline gives CDR1 MNHEY, CDR2 SMNVEV (reference sequence). This CDR3 has 14 amino acids. V gave up 8 bases and J gave up 0 bases; unmatched junction bases: 3. The CDR3 region is CASQGLADSYEQYF. The CDR3 bases are TGTGCCAGCCAGGGACTAGCGGACTCCTACGAGCAGTACTTC.

With regard to this clonotype: Just one base apart from a much larger clone, this may be a read error. This sequence joins TRBV20-1 and TRBJ1-2, with D possibly TRBD1 on 5 matching bases. The CDR3 is 12 amino acids. The V gene lost 3 bases and the J gene lost 6 bases, with 11 bases spanning the gap. In germline, CDR1 is DFQATT, CDR2 SNEGSKA (reference sequence). The CDR3, as DNA: TGCAGTGCTAGGGCCAGGGCCGATGGCTACACCTTC. Translated, it gives CSARARADGYTF.

This clonotype was detected ten times or more. The chain couples TRBV11-2 to TRBJ1-2; TRBD1 aligns across 10 bases. From germline, CDR1 is SGHAT and CDR2 FQNNGV. Trimming took 0 bases from V and 4 from J; bases not matched to a gene: 2. This CDR3 contains 15 residues. The CDR3 bases are TGTGCCAGCAGCTTAGAACGGACAGGGGGCTATGGCTACACCTTC. Residues: CASSLERTGGYGYTF.

This clonotype was found many times. V is TRBV7-2 and J is TRBJ2-5; TRBD1 agrees at 10 bases. Losses at the gene ends were 4 bases for V and 6 bases for J; bases not matched to a gene: 8. The CDR3 has 15 amino acids. Germline CDR1 is SGHTA and CDR2 is FQGNSA. In DNA form, the CDR3 reads TGTGCCAGCAGCTCTTCTCGGACAGGGGGGAAGACCCAGTACTTC. Encoded protein: CASSSSRTGGKTQYF.

This clonotype was counted at least ten times. The chain links TRBV20-1 to TRBJ2-1, with no clear D. V lost 0 bases and J 7 bases, leaving 13 bases between the germline ends. The germline gives CDR1 DFQATT, CDR2 SNEGSKA (reference sequence). This CDR3 comprises 14 residues. The CDR3 DNA is TGCAGTGCTAGAGATCCTCTTTTTGTGAATGAGCAGTTCTTC. It translates to CSARDPLFVNEQFF.

Many counts were recorded for this clonotype. The V and J genes are TRBV29-1 and TRBJ2-5, with D possibly being TRBD1 or TRBD2 (5 bases each). CDR3 size: 12 residues. V was trimmed by 7 bases and J by 5 bases, leaving 14 bases between them. Per the germline V gene, CDR1 is SQVTM and CDR2 is ANQGSEA. The CDR3 DNA follows: TGCAGCGCCGGGGACCTCCGGGAGACCCAGTACTTC. Translating gives CSAGDLRETQYF.

This clonotype was seen repeatedly, ten times or more. The chain employs TRBV4-3 and TRBJ2-7; D unclear. CDR3 length: 15 amino acids. The germline gives CDR1 LGHNA, CDR2 YSLEER. V lost 0 bases to trimming and J lost 2 bases, with 11 bases between them. CDR3 bases: TGCGCCAGCAGCCAAGAACCGGACCTAGCCTACGAGCAGTACTTC. Protein sequence: CASSQEPDLAYEQYF.

There are many counts of this clonotype. This chain connects TRBV6-1 to TRBJ2-1; TRBD2 is a possible D gene (6 bases). Germline V gene sequence: CDR1 MNHNS, CDR2 SASEGT. The ends were cut back, 2 bases at V and 1 base at J, with 12 bases in the middle. The CDR3 runs to 16 residues. The CDR3 coding sequence is TGTGCCAGCAGTGAACCCGCTAGCGCGTCCTACAATGAGCAGTTCTTC. Its protein is CASSEPASASYNEQFF.

This clonotype was counted between two and nine times. The chain uses TRBV5-1 and TRBJ2-3; TRBD2 matches 14 bases. Germline trimming cut 0 bases from V and 1 base from J; bases unmatched to any gene: 7. The CDR3 contains 19 residues. CDR1 is SGHRS, CDR2 YFSETQ, per germline. The CDR3 loop reads CASSLGLAGGNLGTDTQYF. The DNA for the CDR3 is TGCGCCAGCAGCTTGGGACTAGCGGGAGGGAATCTCGGCACAGATACGCAGTATTTT.